One sample yielded the 14 T cell receptor beta chains listed below, sequenced in a study of post-analysis software for immune sequencing data. Study results and limitations: The five TRBV segments detected at higher frequency in patients than in controls included TRBV5-6, TRBV5-1 and TRBV20-1.

Their specific antigens are unknown. TCR beta cDNA libraries included unique molecular identifiers. TCRdb passed the PCR reads through MiXCR, listing each CDR3 protein once. The sample lists approximately 690,000 distinct CDR3 sequences, around 60% occurring once. Specimen: blood. All receptors come from a girl aged 2-10 years with multiple sclerosis.

Concerning this clonotype itself: One end of the junction is discordant with germline, which a read error may explain. The rearrangement links TRBV11-2 to TRBJ2-7, with TRBD1 matching 7 bases. This CDR3 region has 14 residues. From germline, CDR1 is SGHAT and CDR2 FQNNGV. Here the CDR3 DNA reads TGTGCCAGCACCTTACAGGGGATCTCCTACGAGCAGTACTTC. Translated, it gives CASTLQGISYEQYF.

This clonotype was counted only a few times. The DNA for the CDR3 is TGTGCCAGCAGCCAAGGGGCAGGGGGCAACTATGGCTACACCTTC. It translates to CASSQGAGGNYGYTF. The chain is built from TRBV3-1 and TRBJ1-2; TRBD1 matches 8 bases. The CDR3 runs to 15 residues. CDR1 and CDR2 from the germline V gene are LGHDT and YNNKEL (reference sequence). The V and J ends lost 1 base and 2 bases, in that order; junction bases with no gene match: 3.

This chain uses TRBV7-9 with TRBJ2-5, with 7 bases fitting TRBD2. J was trimmed by 5 bases and V by 2 bases; bases with no gene match: 11. The length of the CDR3 is 16 residues. Germline loops: CDR1 SEHNR, CDR2 FQNEAQ (reference sequence). The CDR3 region has the DNA TGTGCCAGCAGCTTATTCGCCGGGGGGTTAGCGGAGACCCAGTACTTC. Its protein product is CASSLFAGGLAETQYF.

This clonotype was seen only a few times. This chain links TRBV7-6 with TRBJ2-1; the match to TRBD2 covers 7 bases. The length of the CDR3 is 14 residues. Per germline, CDR1 SGHVS and CDR2 FNYEAQ. V was clipped by 0 bases and J by 9 bases; unmatched bases: 5. The DNA for the CDR3 is TGTGCCAGCAGCTTAGCGGGAGGGCCTAGTGAGCAGTTCTTC. It codes for CASSLAGGPSEQFF.

This rearrangement joins TRBV29-1 to TRBJ2-5; 7 positions match TRBD1. V lost 6 bases to trimming and J lost 2 bases; unmatched junction nucleotides: 6. This CDR3 region has 13 residues. The germline gives CDR1 SQVTM, CDR2 ANQGSEA. CDR3 DNA sequence: TGCAGCGTCAACCCGGGACAGCAAGAGACCCAGTACTTC. Amino acids: CSVNPGQQETQYF.

V is TRBV4-2 and J is TRBJ2-7, with D tentatively TRBD1 or TRBD2 (5 bases each). Trimming took off 6 bases at V and 2 bases at J, with 11 bases between the two ends. CDR1 is LGHNA, CDR2 YNFKEQ, per germline. This CDR3 spans 13 amino acids. The CDR3 nucleotides are TGTGCCAGCAGGAGGGACGCGACCTACGAGCAGTACTTC. It codes for CASRRDATYEQYF.

The chain uses TRBV27 and TRBJ2-3; TRBD2 aligns across 8 bases. There are 14 residues in the CDR3. V trimming: 8 bases; J trimming: 4 bases; junction bases outside the gene matches: 8. Germline lookup yields CDR1 MNHEY and CDR2 SMNVEV (reference sequence). This CDR3 is CASVGSGRSDTQYF. The DNA of the CDR3 is TGTGCCAGCGTAGGAAGCGGGAGATCAGATACGCAGTATTTT.

This clonotype came up a few times. This chain joins TRBV5-5 and TRBJ2-1; unclear D gene. Germline V gene data show CDR1 as SGHKS and CDR2 as YYEKEE (reference sequence). V was clipped by 4 bases and J by 10 bases, with 15 bases between them. The CDR3 extends over 13 amino acids. The CDR3 DNA reads TGTGCCAGCAGCCTCCTCGGGCGCGAAGAGCAGTTCTTC. This sequence encodes CASSLLGREEQFF.

The gene calls are TRBV20-1 and TRBJ2-7, with D tentatively TRBD2 (7 bases). With the DNA end fitting TRBJ2-5 better, the J assignment may be wrong. The CDR3 sequence is 15 residues long. Germline V gene sequence: CDR1 DFQATT, CDR2 SNEGSKA (reference sequence). The CDR3 DNA is TGCAGTGTTAGGAGGGGAGGGGGGCGGTCGGAGACCCAGTACTTC. Translated, it gives CSVRRGGGRSETQYF.

The chain carries TRBV27 and TRBJ2-1; TRBD2 might be the D (7 bases). Looked up from germline, CDR1 is MNHEY and CDR2 is SMNVEV (reference sequence). The CDR3 consists of 13 residues. V dropped 4 bases and J dropped 9 bases, with 13 bases sitting between them. This chain's CDR3 is CASSWGRGSEQFF. The CDR3 nucleotides are TGTGCCAGCAGTTGGGGGCGGGGGTCTGAGCAGTTCTTC.

V gene TRBV7-2 combines with J gene TRBJ2-3; TRBD1 or TRBD2 may be the D gene (7 bases each). Germline V gene sequence: CDR1 SGHTA, CDR2 FQGNSA. The V gene lost 5 bases and the J gene lost 4 bases, with 19 bases spanning the gap. The CDR3 is made up of 16 amino acids. The CDR3 DNA is TGTGCCAGCAGCCCCAGGGGGGGAATGTCCCCAGATACGCAGTATTTT. Its translation: CASSPRGGMSPDTQYF.

The chain employs TRBV5-1 and TRBJ2-3; 7 bases fit TRBD2. J was trimmed by 2 bases and V by 2 bases; bases with no gene match: 8. This CDR3 comprises 16 residues. CDR1 and CDR2 from the germline V gene are SGHRS and YFSETQ. CDR3 sequence: CASSFSLAAITDTQYF. The CDR3 nucleotides read TGCGCCAGCAGCTTTAGTCTAGCGGCGATCACAGATACGCAGTATTTT.

The CDR3 DNA reads as TGTGCCAGCGGGATTGACCCCCTGAGGTGGACTGAAGCTTTCTTT. It translates to CASGIDPLRWTEAFF. The chain is built from TRBV27 and TRBJ1-1, with no clear D. CDR3 length equals 15 residues. Germline-derived CDR1 and CDR2 are MNHEY and SMNVEV (reference sequence). Trimming shortened V by 8 bases and J by 5 bases, and 21 bases separated the two germline ends.

In its sample, this clonotype was seen a few times. The chain carries TRBV7-2 and TRBJ2-1; D unresolved. V was trimmed by 5 bases and J by 9 bases, leaving 11 bases between them. In germline, CDR1 is SGHTA, CDR2 FQGNSA. CDR3 length: 12 residues. The CDR3 DNA reads as TGTGCCAGCAGCCCCAGTGTTGGTGAGCAGTTCTTC. Translating gives CASSPSVGEQFF.